This passage covers 22 T cell receptor beta chains from one sample sequenced in a study of regulatory and conventional T cells in RAG deficiency. Assay: immunoSEQ multiplex PCR; the TCRdb copy retains only in-frame clones and omits some. The data show more than 10,000 clones, 85% to 95% seen once. Blood CD4+ CD25-low CD127-high conventional T cells supplied the genomic DNA template. These data also formed part of another study, on regulatory T cells. That paper notes: Amplification used 52 TRBV primers and 13 TRBJ primers.

Sequenced: CD4+ effector T cells sorted from blood. These receptors all stem from a human donor in good health.

The sample holds a few counts of this clone. The gene calls are TRBV19 and TRBJ1-6; D unresolved. V gave up 3 bases and J gave up 9 bases, with 6 bases separating them. Germline V gene lookup returns CDR1 LNHDA and CDR2 SQIVND (reference sequence). The CDR3 sequence is 12 residues long. The CDR3 region is CASSIRGSPLHF. The CDR3 DNA follows: TGTGCCAGTAGTATCCGGGGTTCACCCCTCCACTTT. The full variable domain, with the rest looked up from reference TRBV19 and TRBJ1-6, is DGGITQSPKYLFRKEGQNVTLSCEQNLNHDAMYWYRQDPGQGLRLIYYSQIVNDFQKGDIAEGYSVSREKKESFPLTVTSAQKNPTAFYLCASSIRGSPLHFGNGTRLTVT.

V gene TRBV18 combines with J gene TRBJ2-5, with D perhaps matching TRBD2 (6 bases). Germline V gives CDR1 KGHSH, CDR2 LQKENI. V lost 6 bases and J 5 bases, leaving 16 bases between the germline ends. This CDR3 has 14 residues. The CDR3 nucleotides are TGTGCCAGCTCGCGCGGGATCGGATGGGAGACCCAGTACTTC. Translated: CASSRGIGWETQYF.

The CDR3 loop is CASSLIGLGQPQHF. Here the CDR3 DNA reads TGTGCCAGCAGCTTGATAGGGTTGGGTCAGCCCCAGCATTTT. The chain couples TRBV5-8 to TRBJ1-5; D remains unclear. V shed 1 base and J shed 6 bases, with 11 bases lying between them. This CDR3 comprises 14 residues. Germline V CDR1 and CDR2: SGHTS, YDEGEE.

This chain links TRBV2 with TRBJ1-3, with unresolved D. V lost 3 bases and J lost 3, with 3 bases in between. The germline V gene has CDR1 SNHLY and CDR2 FYNNEI. CDR3 size: 12 residues. The CDR3 here is CASSDGGNTIYF. The CDR3 DNA is TGTGCCAGCAGTGACGGTGGAAACACCATATATTTT.

V is TRBV2 and J is TRBJ1-5; 8 positions match TRBD1. Unmatched junction bases numbered 9, after V lost 5 bases and J lost 6 bases. The CDR3 length is 15 residues. CDR1 and CDR2 from the germline V gene are SNHLY and FYNNEI. The chain's CDR3 is CASSQGTGRVQPQHF. In DNA form, the CDR3 reads TGTGCCAGCAGTCAAGGGACAGGTAGGGTTCAGCCCCAGCATTTT.

The chain has TRBV5-6 and TRBJ1-5; D is possibly TRBD1 (5 bases). The CDR3 sequence is 19 residues long. The germline V and J ends were trimmed by 2 bases and 0 bases, with 21 bases remaining between them. Germline CDR1 is SGHDT and CDR2 is YYEEEE. This CDR3 is CASSFSKRGWADSNQPQHF. As DNA, the CDR3 is TGTGCCAGCAGCTTTTCCAAACGGGGGTGGGCCGATAGCAATCAGCCCCAGCATTTT.

This rearrangement joins TRBV7-3 to TRBJ2-5; possible D gene TRBD2, 5 bases. With the DNA end fitting TRBJ2-7 better, the J assignment may be wrong. Germline V gene sequence: CDR1 SGHTA, CDR2 FQGTGA. The CDR3 totals 16 residues. The CDR3: CASSLMALGSSYEQYF. The CDR3 nucleotides are TGTGCCAGCAGCCTAATGGCCCTAGGGAGTTCCTACGAGCAGTACTTC.

The V and J genes are TRBV14 and TRBJ1-3; 7 bases align to TRBD1. The CDR3 extends over 15 amino acids. Germline V gene data show CDR1 as SGHDN and CDR2 as FVKESK. J was trimmed by 0 bases and V by 4 bases; bases with no gene match: 3. The CDR3 nucleotides read TGTGCCAGCAGCCTCACAGGGGACTCTGGAAACACCATATATTTT. Protein: CASSLTGDSGNTIYF.

This chain connects TRBV30 to TRBJ1-1, with D perhaps TRBD1 (6 bases). Deletions cut 3 bases from V and 6 bases from J, with 8 bases between. Per the germline V gene, CDR1 is GTSNPN and CDR2 is SVGIG (reference sequence). The CDR3 runs 11 residues. In DNA, the CDR3 is TGTGCCTGGAGCAGGGGACCTGAAGCTTTCTTT. This sequence encodes CAWSRGPEAFF.

The CDR3 bases are TGTGCCTGGAGTAAGAGGGGTGGAAACACCATATATTTT. Translation: CAWSKRGGNTIYF. The chain uses TRBV30 and TRBJ1-3; a possible D gene is TRBD1 (5 bases). CDR3 length equals 13 residues. The germline V gene encodes CDR1 GTSNPN and CDR2 SVGIG (reference sequence). V lost 2 bases, J lost 3 bases, and 8 bases lay in between.

This clone was recorded once. The V call is TRBV7-6, the J call TRBJ1-1; D perhaps matches TRBD1 (6 bases). The CDR3 runs 15 residues. Per the germline V gene, CDR1 is SGHVS and CDR2 is FNYEAQ. Trimming stripped 5 bases from V and 5 bases from J, with 18 bases between. The CDR3 region is CASSRGQPDVTEAFF. CDR3 nucleotide sequence: TGTGCCAGCAGCCGCGGACAGCCTGATGTGACTGAAGCTTTCTTT.

The chain joins TRBV7-2 to TRBJ2-7, with 8 bases identical to TRBD1. This CDR3 spans 15 amino acids. Germline CDR1 is SGHTA and CDR2 is FQGNSA. J was trimmed by 2 bases and V by 2 bases; bases with no gene match: 5. CDR3 amino acids: CASSLRQGPTYEQYF. The CDR3 coding sequence is TGTGCCAGCAGCTTACGACAGGGGCCCACCTACGAGCAGTACTTC. Looking up the rest from reference TRBV7-2 and TRBJ2-7 gives the full variable domain: GAGVSQSPSNKVTEKGKDVELRCDPISGHTALYWYRQSLGQGLEFLIYFQGNSAPDKSGLPSDRFSAERTGGSVSTLTIQRTQQEDSAVYLCASSLRQGPTYEQYFGPGTRLTVT.

The gene calls are TRBV2 and TRBJ2-4; 7 nucleotides match TRBD1. The germline gives CDR1 SNHLY, CDR2 FYNNEI. This CDR3 region has 14 residues. Losses at the gene ends were 3 bases for V and 1 base for J; bases not matched to a gene: 0. The CDR3 DNA is TGTGCCAGCAGTGAGGACAGGGCCAAAAACATTCAGTACTTC. Translated, it gives CASSEDRAKNIQYF.

The rearrangement links TRBV28 to TRBJ1-1, with no clear D. Germline-derived CDR1 and CDR2 are MDHEN and SYDVKM. CDR3 length: 12 amino acids. Trimming stripped 6 bases from V and 11 bases from J, with 16 bases between. CDR3 in DNA: TGTGCCAGCAGCTCAGCCGCCAGGTGGGCTTTCTTT. Translation: CASSSAARWAFF.

V is TRBV21-1 and J is TRBJ2-1; TRBD2 is taken as the D call from the table, unchecked against the DNA. TRBV21-1 is designated a pseudogene. This CDR3 comprises 16 residues. This chain's CDR3 is CASSRMSGSSYNEQFF. In DNA, the CDR3 is TGTGCCAGCAGCCGCATGAGCGGGAGCTCCTACAATGAGCAGTTCTTC.

The rearrangement links TRBV28 to TRBJ1-5; D is possibly TRBD1 (5 bases). Deletions cut 6 bases from V and 6 bases from J, with 12 bases between. The germline gives CDR1 MDHEN, CDR2 SYDVKM. The CDR3 totals 13 residues. This CDR3 is CASREEGRQPQHF. The CDR3 nucleotides read TGTGCCAGCAGGGAGGAGGGGCGTCAGCCCCAGCATTTT.

The genes are TRBV27 and TRBJ1-1; D is ambiguous. The CDR3 runs to 13 residues. From germline, CDR1 is MNHEY and CDR2 SMNVEV (reference sequence). The V end lost 5 bases, the J end lost 3 bases, and 10 bases lay between the germline ends. Here the CDR3 reads CASSPPPYTEAFF. DNA of the CDR3: TGTGCCAGCAGTCCTCCACCCTACACTGAAGCTTTCTTT.

The chain couples TRBV19 to TRBJ1-2; TRBD1 matches 7 bases. V shed 6 bases and J 3 bases; nucleotides not matched to a gene: 10. The germline CDR1 and CDR2 sequences are LNHDA and SQIVND (reference sequence). This CDR3 contains 15 residues. CDR3 amino acids: CASRATGAVYYGYTF. Written as DNA, the CDR3 is TGTGCCAGTAGGGCAACAGGGGCGGTTTACTATGGCTACACCTTC.

This chain connects TRBV19 to TRBJ1-2; no definite D call. V lost 10 bases to trimming and J lost 2 bases, with 14 bases between them. The CDR3 length is 13 residues. Germline V gene data show CDR1 as LNHDA and CDR2 as SQIVND (reference sequence). CDR3 sequence: CATSERRNYGYTF. The CDR3, as DNA: TGTGCCACCTCTGAGCGCAGAAACTATGGCTACACCTTC. Looking up the rest from reference TRBV19 and TRBJ1-2 gives the full variable domain: DGGITQSPKYLFRKEGQNVTLSCEQNLNHDAMYWYRQDPGQGLRLIYYSQIVNDFQKGDIAEGYSVSREKKESFPLTVTSAQKNPTAFYLCATSERRNYGYTFGSGTRLTVV.

This clone was seen a handful of times. The chain has TRBV19 and TRBJ1-2; TRBD1 aligns across 7 bases. The CDR3 sequence is 14 residues long. The V and J ends lost 9 bases and 5 bases, in that order; junction bases with no gene match: 12. Germline V gives CDR1 LNHDA, CDR2 SQIVND (reference sequence). As DNA, the CDR3 is TGTGCCAGCACCCAAGCGGGACAGAGGTATGGCTACACCTTC. This gives the protein CASTQAGQRYGYTF.

The rearrangement uses TRBV6-5 and TRBJ2-7; D could derive from TRBD1 or TRBD2 (6 bases each). V lost 6 bases and J lost 5, with 11 bases in between. The CDR3 consists of 12 residues. CDR1 is MNHEY and CDR2 is SVGAGI in the germline V gene. CDR3 residues: CASSLRGDEQYF. Here the CDR3 DNA reads TGTGCCAGCAGCCTTAGGGGGGACGAGCAGTACTTC.

J is TRBJ1-2 and V is TRBV19; D is ambiguous. Germline CDR1 LNHDA, CDR2 SQIVND (reference sequence). The CDR3 totals 12 residues. Trimming pared 6 bases from V and 8 bases from J, leaving 13 bases between. The CDR3 protein is CASRGSAGGYTF. CDR3 sequence (DNA): TGTGCCAGTAGGGGCAGCGCGGGGGGCTACACCTTC.